These 24 T cell receptor beta chains were sequenced from one sample in a study of blood T cell repertoires in COVID-19. The data were produced by immunoSEQ multiplex PCR, yet TCRdb's version contains in-frame clones alone and is incomplete. This repertoire shows a few hundred thousand clones, about 88% found once; its top ten account for 4% to 5%. The sequencing input was peripheral blood. The receptors were gathered from a middle-aged woman who had recovered from COVID-19.

The J gene is TRBJ2-3, the V gene TRBV11-3; D is unclear. V was cut by 3 bases and J by 4 bases, with 5 bases left in between. The CDR3 length is 12 residues. Germline CDR1 and CDR2: SGHNT and YENEEA. CDR3 residues: CASSFSADTQYF. The CDR3 DNA follows: TGTGCCAGCAGCTTCTCCGCAGATACGCAGTATTTT.

Points on this clone: Different DNA sequences within this sample yield the same CDR3. J is TRBJ2-6 and V is TRBV25-1; possible D gene TRBD2, 6 bases. Per the germline V gene, CDR1 is MGHDK and CDR2 is SYGVNS. V was shortened by 5 bases and J by 0 bases, with 11 bases between the two germline ends. The CDR3 is 16 amino acids. The CDR3 spells CASSPRGDSGANVLTF. CDR3 coding DNA: TGTGCCAGCAGTCCCCGCGGGGACTCTGGGGCCAACGTCCTGACTTTC.

The chain couples TRBV11-2 to TRBJ1-1; possibly TRBD1 for D (6 bases). V was clipped by 0 bases and J by 3 bases, with 20 bases between them. This CDR3 has 18 amino acids. CDR1 SGHAT and CDR2 FQNNGV come from the germline V gene. DNA for the CDR3: TGTGCCAGCAGCTTAGATTTTGGTAGGGCAGGGGATCACACTGAAGCTTTCTTT. This codes for CASSLDFGRAGDHTEAFF.

This chain uses TRBV24-1 with TRBJ1-1; the D is unclear. This CDR3 is 12 amino acids long. Germline CDR1 is KGHDR and CDR2 is SFDVKD. CDR3 amino acids: CAFRYGGTEAFF. The CDR3 DNA is TGTGCGTTCAGGTACGGAGGCACTGAAGCTTTCTTT.

A single count supports this clone. The chain has TRBV12-5 and TRBJ2-3, with D perhaps TRBD2 (5 bases). Germline V CDR1 and CDR2: LGHNT, FRNRAP. Trimming pared 7 bases from V and 2 bases from J, leaving 10 bases between. The CDR3 runs 13 residues. The CDR3, as DNA: TGTGCTAGTGCGGTCGGGAACACAGATACGCAGTATTTT. Its translation is CASAVGNTDTQYF.

V gene TRBV6-2 or TRBV6-3 combines with J gene TRBJ2-7; D may be TRBD1 (6 bases). This CDR3 region has 13 residues. V lost 2 bases and J 2 bases, leaving 7 bases between the germline ends. Germline V gene lookup returns CDR1 MNHEY and CDR2 SVGEGT. DNA of the CDR3: TGTGCCAGCAGTTACGGGGGCCCCTACGAGCAGTACGTC. It encodes CASSYGGPYEQYV.

This clone occurred once. The gene calls are TRBV19 and TRBJ1-4; 8 positions agree with TRBD1. V trimming: 5 bases; J trimming: 8 bases; junction bases outside the gene matches: 10. From germline, CDR1 is LNHDA and CDR2 SQIVND (reference sequence). CDR3 size: 15 residues. The CDR3 is CASSLQDREDEKLFF. CDR3 DNA sequence: TGTGCCAGTAGTCTCCAGGACAGGGAGGACGAAAAACTGTTTTTT.

J is TRBJ2-5 and V is TRBV9; 15 bases line up with TRBD2. The CDR3 loop spans 15 amino acids. The junction had 0 bases not matched to a gene; V was cut back by 2 bases and J by 4 bases. Germline CDR1 and CDR2: SGDLS and YYNGEE. As DNA, the CDR3 is TGTGCCAGCAGCGTGGGACTAGCGGGAGGAGAGACCCAGTACTTC. Protein product: CASSVGLAGGETQYF.

The genes are TRBV30 and TRBJ2-7; D is perhaps TRBD2 (5 bases). The V end was cut by 1 base, the J end by 0 bases, with 10 bases between. CDR1 GTSNPN and CDR2 SVGIG come from the germline V gene (reference sequence). This CDR3 comprises 14 residues. In DNA form, the CDR3 reads TGTGCCTGGAGTGCTGAGCGGTTCTCCTACGAGCAGTACGTC. It is translated as CAWSAERFSYEQYV.

The chain joins TRBV14 to TRBJ2-1; 9 positions match TRBD1. The V segment lost 1 base and the J segment 6 bases; nucleotides outside the gene matches: 19. The CDR3 extends over 20 amino acids. Per the germline V gene, CDR1 is SGHDN and CDR2 is FVKESK. The CDR3 bases are TGTGCCAGCAGCCAAGTAACGGGACAGGGCTTTTTTAGGCTCCCCAATGAGCAGTTCTTC. Amino acids: CASSQVTGQGFFRLPNEQFF.

This clone was seen just once. The chain combines TRBV27 with TRBJ2-5; 8 bases match TRBD2. Germline trimming cut 3 bases from V and 5 bases from J; bases unmatched to any gene: 5. There are 14 residues in the CDR3. The germline V gene has CDR1 MNHEY and CDR2 SMNVEV (reference sequence). The DNA of the CDR3 is TGTGCCAGCAGTTTCCGGGAGGGCCGCGAGACCCAGTACTTC. This translates into CASSFREGRETQYF.

This chain joins TRBV28 and TRBJ1-4, with a tentative D call TRBD1 (5 bases). Trimming cost V 6 bases and J 3 bases, with 17 bases left between them. This CDR3 comprises 16 residues. Germline assignment: CDR1 MDHEN and CDR2 SYDVKM. The CDR3 region is CASSWNSGRPNEKLFF. CDR3 DNA sequence: TGTGCCAGCAGCTGGAATTCAGGGAGGCCTAATGAAAAACTGTTTTTT.

The chain employs TRBV5-6 and TRBJ2-7, with D possibly TRBD1 on 6 matching bases. Germline V gene sequence: CDR1 SGHDT, CDR2 YYEEEE. The CDR3 is 17 residues long. V was clipped by 2 bases and J by 3 bases, with 21 bases between them. In DNA form, the CDR3 reads TGTGCCAGCAGCTTCGAGGGTGCAGGGACAATTCGCTACGAGCAGTACGTC. This gives the protein CASSFEGAGTIRYEQYV.

This clone was picked up a small number of times. The chain combines TRBV4-2 with TRBJ1-1; 8 bases map to TRBD1. Trimming at V came to 5 bases and at J to 6 bases, leaving 8 bases not matched to a gene. CDR1 is LGHNA, CDR2 YNFKEQ, per germline. The CDR3 spans 14 residues. The CDR3 loop is CASSRGQEVPEAFF. The CDR3 nucleotides are TGTGCCAGCAGCAGGGGACAGGAGGTCCCTGAAGCTTTCTTT.

The genes are TRBV18 and TRBJ1-4; D gene uncertain. This CDR3 comprises 14 residues. Germline-derived CDR1 and CDR2 are KGHSH and LQKENI. The V end was cut by 8 bases, the J end by 8 bases, with 18 bases between. The CDR3 coding sequence is TGTGCCAGCCAAGGCGCTTACGCGGGGGAAAAACTGTTTTTT. Its protein is CASQGAYAGEKLFF.

V is TRBV25-1 and J is TRBJ2-1; tentative D call: TRBD2 (6 bases). Germline-derived CDR1 and CDR2 are MGHDK and SYGVNS. The CDR3 is made up of 16 amino acids. V was shortened by 2 bases and J by 6 bases, with 17 bases between the two germline ends. The CDR3 DNA reads as TGTGCCAGCAGTGAAAGGGGTAGCGGTTTCTTCAATGAGCAGTTCTTC. It is translated as CASSERGSGFFNEQFF.

The CDR3 loop reads CASSWTGTEEAFF. The CDR3, as DNA: TGCGCCAGCAGCTGGACCGGGACAGAAGAAGCTTTCTTT. The chain combines TRBV5-1 with TRBJ1-1, with 7 bases identical to TRBD1. Trimming cost V 3 bases and J 8 bases; bases outside gene matches: 7. The CDR3 sequence is 13 residues long. Germline assignment: CDR1 SGHRS and CDR2 YFSETQ.

V gene TRBV6-4 combines with J gene TRBJ1-1, with D hard to call. The CDR3 consists of 13 residues. Germline V gene lookup returns CDR1 MRHNA and CDR2 SNTAGT. V lost 6 bases, J lost 1 base, and 9 bases lay in between. The DNA of the CDR3 is TGTGCCAGCAGCAAGACTGAGAACACTGAAGCTTTCTTT. It yields the protein CASSKTENTEAFF.

This clone was recorded once. This chain uses TRBV14 with TRBJ2-7; tentative D call: TRBD1 (6 bases). Germline lookup yields CDR1 SGHDN and CDR2 FVKESK. Between the trimmed V and J ends, which lost 7 bases and 2 bases, there was a span of 15 bases. The CDR3 spans 14 residues. The CDR3 protein is CASITTGSAYEQYV. The CDR3 DNA reads as TGTGCCAGCATTACGACAGGATCCGCCTACGAGCAGTACGTC.

CDR3 in amino acids: CSVEGQGQYF. CDR3 nucleotide sequence: TGCAGCGTTGAAGGGCAGGGACAGTACTTC. The chain has TRBV29-1 and TRBJ2-7; tentative D call: TRBD1 (5 bases). Trimming left V 1 base short and J 10 bases short, with 8 bases between. Germline V gives CDR1 SQVTM, CDR2 ANQGSEA. This CDR3 region has 10 residues.

V and J are TRBV7-9 and TRBJ1-5; D is ambiguous. The germline CDR1 and CDR2 sequences are SEHNR and FQNEAQ (reference sequence). The ends were cut back, 5 bases at V and 4 bases at J, with 3 bases in the middle. The CDR3 sequence is 11 residues long. The CDR3 DNA reads TGTGCCAGCAGCCCAAATCAGCCCCAGCATTTT. This translates into CASSPNQPQHF.

The rearrangement uses TRBV11-2 and TRBJ2-4, with a possible D match to TRBD2 (6 bases). Germline loops: CDR1 SGHAT, CDR2 FQNNGV. Trimming took off 5 bases at V and 0 bases at J, with 14 bases between the two ends. The CDR3 runs 16 residues. DNA for the CDR3: TGTGCCAGCAGCATCCCCTTTAGCGGAGCCAAAAACATTCAGTACTTC. Its translation: CASSIPFSGAKNIQYF.

The CDR3, as DNA: TGTGCTAGTGGTTTGCTCCTCGGGACAGGGTTCTTCCATCAGCCCCAGCATTTT. This sequence encodes CASGLLLGTGFFHQPQHF. This chain joins TRBV12-5 and TRBJ1-5; 9 bases fit TRBD1. The junction had 13 bases not matched to a gene; V was cut back by 2 bases and J by 5 bases. CDR3 length: 18 residues. The germline V gene encodes CDR1 LGHNT and CDR2 FRNRAP.

V gene TRBV6-4 combines with J gene TRBJ2-3, with D possibly matching TRBD2 (7 bases). Trimming removed 3 bases from V and 8 bases from J, with 21 bases in between. The CDR3 spans 16 residues. Germline CDR1 reads MRHNA; CDR2 reads SNTAGT. CDR3 loop: CASSDPAGATPATQYF. In nucleotides, the CDR3 is TGTGCCAGCAGTGATCCGGCGGGGGCAACGCCTGCTACGCAGTATTTT.